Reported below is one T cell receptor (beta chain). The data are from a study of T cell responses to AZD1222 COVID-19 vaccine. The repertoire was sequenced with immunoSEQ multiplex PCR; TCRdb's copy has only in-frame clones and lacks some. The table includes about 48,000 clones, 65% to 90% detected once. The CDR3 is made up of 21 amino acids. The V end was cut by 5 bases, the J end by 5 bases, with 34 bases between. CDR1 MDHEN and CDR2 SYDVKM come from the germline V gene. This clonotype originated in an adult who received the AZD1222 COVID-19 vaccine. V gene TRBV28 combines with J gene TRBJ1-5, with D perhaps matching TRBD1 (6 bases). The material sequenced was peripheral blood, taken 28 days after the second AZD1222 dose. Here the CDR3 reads CASSGEWGPRLLLRRHQPQHF. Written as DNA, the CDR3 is TGTGCCAGCAGTGGGGAGTGGGGGCCTAGACTCCTGTTACGTCGTCATCAGCCCCAGCATTTT.